This T cell receptor beta chain was captured in a study of beta chain features in type 1 diabetes. The study reverse transcribed the entire isolated RNA, so it sequenced expressed TCRB transcripts. TCRdb keeps only in-frame clones here, not all; method: immunoSEQ multiplex PCR. Here the sample spans around 99,000 clones, less than 40% being singletons. The CDR3 runs 14 residues. The germline V gene encodes CDR1 LNHDA and CDR2 SQIVND (reference sequence). V was clipped by 5 bases and J by 4 bases, with 11 bases between them. Sequenced sample: stem cell memory CD4+ T cells from blood. The V call is TRBV19, the J call TRBJ2-2, with D maybe TRBD1 (6 bases). The receptor's source is a woman aged 18 to 35 in good health. The CDR3 DNA follows: TGTGCCAGTAGTTGGACAGCCGGCACCGGGGAGCTGTTTTTT. It codes for CASSWTAGTGELFF.